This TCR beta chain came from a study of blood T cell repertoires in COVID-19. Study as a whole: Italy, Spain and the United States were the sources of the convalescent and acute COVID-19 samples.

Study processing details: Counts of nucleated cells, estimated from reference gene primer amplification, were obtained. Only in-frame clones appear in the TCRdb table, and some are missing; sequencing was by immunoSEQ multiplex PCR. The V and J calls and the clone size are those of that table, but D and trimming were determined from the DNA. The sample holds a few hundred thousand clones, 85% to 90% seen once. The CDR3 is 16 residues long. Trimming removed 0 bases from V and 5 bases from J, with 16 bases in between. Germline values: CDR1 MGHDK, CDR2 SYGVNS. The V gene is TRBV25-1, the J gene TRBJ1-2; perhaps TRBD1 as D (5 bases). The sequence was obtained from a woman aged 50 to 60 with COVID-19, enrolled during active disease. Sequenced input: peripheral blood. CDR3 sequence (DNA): TGTGCCAGCAGTGAATATGAGGCAGGGATAGGGTATGGCTACACCTTC. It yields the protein CASSEYEAGIGYGYTF.